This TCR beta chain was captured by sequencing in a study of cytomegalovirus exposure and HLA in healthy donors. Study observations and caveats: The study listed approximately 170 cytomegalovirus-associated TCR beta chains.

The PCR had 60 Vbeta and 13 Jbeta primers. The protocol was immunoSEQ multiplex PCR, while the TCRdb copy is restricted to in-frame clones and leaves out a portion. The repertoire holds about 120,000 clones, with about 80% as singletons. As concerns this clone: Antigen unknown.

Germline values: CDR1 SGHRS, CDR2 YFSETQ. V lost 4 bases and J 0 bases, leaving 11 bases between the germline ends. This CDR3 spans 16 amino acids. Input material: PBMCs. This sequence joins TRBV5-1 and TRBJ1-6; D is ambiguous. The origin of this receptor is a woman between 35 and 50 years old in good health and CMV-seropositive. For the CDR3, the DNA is TGCGCCAGCAGCCCTCCAGTAAGCTCCTATAATTCACCCCTCCACTTT. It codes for CASSPPVSSYNSPLHF. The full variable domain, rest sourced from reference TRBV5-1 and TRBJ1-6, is KAGVTQTPRYLIKTRGQQVTLSCSPISGHRSVSWYQQTPGQGLQFLFEYFSETQRNKGNFPGRFSGRQFSNSRSEMNVSTLELGDSALYLCASSPPVSSYNSPLHFGNGTRLTVT.